These T cell receptor beta chains were read from a single sample in a study of metastatic and nonmetastatic thyroid tumors. TCRdb re-clonotyped the PCR reads via MiXCR. The sample records about 30,000 clones, 25% to 35% being singletons. Sequencing was performed on blood. Receptor source: a female donor with papillary thyroid cancer or a benign thyroid nodule (not recorded which). Some clones in this sample may be carry-over from other donors' samples. Both conserved end residues are part of each CDR3. The D gene is left open where the match is weak. Clone sizes are given selectively: once, few, many, or a class where the clone is expanded.

TRBV28	NA	NA	TRBJ2-7	TGTGCCAGCAAGGCTATTTCCTACGAGCAGTACTTC	CASKAISYEQYF
TRBV28	NA	few	TRBJ1-2	TGTGCCAGCAGTTTAAAGTGGGGCTGGTATGGCTACACCTTC	CASSLKWGWYGYTF
TRBV11-2	TRBD1	many	TRBJ1-6	TGTGCCAGCAGCACGAACAGGGGGCTAGGGAATTCACCCCTCCACTTT	CASSTNRGLGNSPLHF
TRBV19	TRBD1	NA	TRBJ2-7	TGTGCCAGTAGTGCGACCGGGACAGGGGGCTCCTACGAGCAGTACTTC	CASSATGTGGSYEQYF
TRBV19	NA	many	TRBJ1-4	TGTGCCAGTAGTAACATCCGACAGTCCTCTAATGAAAAACTGTTTTTT	CASSNIRQSSNEKLFF
TRBV27	TRBD1	NA	TRBJ2-7	TGTGCCAGCAGCCCAAGGGACAGCTCCTACGAGCAGTACTTC	CASSPRDSSYEQYF
TRBV7-3	TRBD2	NA	TRBJ2-3	TGTGCCAGCAGCTTACTAGCGGGAAGCACAGATACGCAGTATTTT	CASSLLAGSTDTQYF
TRBV20-1	TRBD2	many	TRBJ2-1	TGCAGTGCCGTAGAGTCTAGCGGAGCCTACAATGAGCAGTTCTTC	CSAVESSGAYNEQFF
TRBV19	NA	NA	TRBJ2-7	TGTGCCAGTAGTATAGCGGCGGGGCGGTACGAGCAGTACTTC	CASSIAAGRYEQYF
TRBV4-2	NA	many	TRBJ2-7	TGTGCCAGCAGCCAAGTTGGGACCTCGACCTACGAGCAGTACTTC	CASSQVGTSTYEQYF
TRBV6-2/TRBV6-3	NA	NA	TRBJ1-2	TGTGCCAGCAGTTACTGGGGTGGCGGCTACACCTTC	CASSYWGGGYTF
TRBV20-1	TRBD1	NA	TRBJ2-5	TGCAGTGCTAGTAATGAGACAGGGGGCCGAGAGACCCAGTACTTC	CSASNETGGRETQYF
TRBV11-1	TRBD2	NA	TRBJ2-1	TGTGCCAGCAACTTCTTCCGGACTAGCGGGATTTACAATGAGCAGTTCTTC	CASNFFRTSGIYNEQFF
TRBV5-8	NA	many	TRBJ1-4	TGTGCCAGCAGCTTGGGAAGGGCCGGGGCAACTAATGAAAAACTGTTTTTT	CASSLGRAGATNEKLFF
TRBV7-9	NA	many	TRBJ1-4	TGTGCCAGCAGCTTGTTAGGTAGGGAAGAAAAACTGTTTTTT	CASSLLGREEKLFF
TRBV4-3	TRBD1	NA	TRBJ1-2	TGCGCCAGCAGCTGGGACAGCCGAGACTATGGCTACACCTTC	CASSWDSRDYGYTF
TRBV6-5	TRBD1	NA	TRBJ1-6	TGTGCCAGCAGTTCTCGGACAGGGGATTATTCACCCCTCCACTTT	CASSSRTGDYSPLHF
TRBV4-1	TRBD1	NA	TRBJ1-2	TGCGCCAGCAGTCAGGACAGGGGGCGAGGCTATGGCTACACCTTC	CASSQDRGRGYGYTF
TRBV15	TRBD1	few	TRBJ1-2	TGTGCCACCAGCAGGGACAGGGTCTATGGCTACACCTTC	CATSRDRVYGYTF
TRBV2	NA	many	TRBJ2-4	TGTGCCAGCACAATATCCGGGACCTTAGGTAGTGGCATTCAGTACTTC	CASTISGTLGSGIQYF
TRBV6-6	NA	many	TRBJ1-2	TGTGCCAGCAGTTACAAAGGGACTGACTATGGCTACACCTTC	CASSYKGTDYGYTF
TRBV6-1	TRBD1	NA	TRBJ2-7	TGTGCCAGCAGCGCGGGATCAGGGGGCGGAGACGAGCAGTACTTC	CASSAGSGGGDEQYF
TRBV5-1	NA	NA	TRBJ2-3	TGCGCCAGCAGCTCTGGGGACTCCTTGTCCCCAGATACGCAGTATTTT	CASSSGDSLSPDTQYF
TRBV9	NA	NA	TRBJ2-1	TGTGCCAGCAGCGTAGCTTGGGGACCAGAGGCCCATGAGCAGTTCTTC	CASSVAWGPEAHEQFF
TRBV4-1	TRBD1	NA	TRBJ1-1	TGCGCCGCGAGACAGGGGGCCCGGTTTGGAACTGAAGCTTTCTTT	CAARQGARFGTEAFF
TRBV20-1	NA	NA	TRBJ1-1	TGCAGTGCTAGCAGAGAAGACACTGAAGCTTTCTTT	CSASREDTEAFF
TRBV11-2	TRBD2	NA	TRBJ2-7	TGTGCCAGCACCCCGGCTGGAGCGGGAGGCAGCTCCTACGAGCAGTACTTC	CASTPAGAGGSSYEQYF
TRBV6-2/TRBV6-3	TRBD2	NA	TRBJ2-1	TGTGCCAGCAGCGCTCTCGGGGGGAGGAGGACTAGCGGGTACAATGAGCAGTTCTTC	CASSALGGRRTSGYNEQFF
TRBV9	NA	many	TRBJ1-4	TGTGCCAGCAGCGCGACAGGAGTGTCTGAAAAACTGTTTTTT	CASSATGVSEKLFF
TRBV15	TRBD2	few	TRBJ2-7	TGTGCCACCAGCAGAGTAGGTGCTAGCGGAACGAACGAGCAGTACTTC	CATSRVGASGTNEQYF
TRBV2	NA	medium-sized	TRBJ1-2	TGTGCCAGCAGCCGCGACAGTAACTATGGCTACACCTTC	CASSRDSNYGYTF
TRBV27	NA	few	TRBJ1-2	TGTGCCAGCAGTTTATCGGGGCAGGTTCCTAACTATGGCTACACCTTC	CASSLSGQVPNYGYTF
TRBV20-1	TRBD2	many	TRBJ2-7	TGCAGTGCTAGAGCCCGGACTAGCGGGGGTTACGAGCAGTACTTC	CSARARTSGGYEQYF
TRBV6-1	TRBD2	few	TRBJ2-3	TGTGCCAGCAGCGTCTTAGGACTAGCGGGTACAGATACGCAGTATTTT	CASSVLGLAGTDTQYF
TRBV28	NA	few	TRBJ2-5	TGTGCCAGCAGTTTCCCCGGGAACCAAGAGACCCAGTACTTC	CASSFPGNQETQYF
TRBV12-3/TRBV12-4	NA	few	TRBJ2-7	TGTGCCAGCAGTTTCCGGACAGTGGGGCGTGGGTACGAGCAGTACTTC	CASSFRTVGRGYEQYF
TRBV7-9	TRBD1	many	TRBJ1-2	TGTGCCAGCAGCACCTCGACAGGGGGCCTCTATGGCTACACCTTC	CASSTSTGGLYGYTF
TRBV20-1	TRBD1	many	TRBJ1-2	TGCAGTGGGACAGGGGAATATGGCTACACCTTC	CSGTGEYGYTF
TRBV6-1	TRBD1	few	TRBJ1-2	TGTGCCAGCAGTGGGACAGGGGGAATCTACACCTTC	CASSGTGGIYTF
TRBV18	TRBD1	NA	TRBJ1-1	TGTGCCAGCTCAGCCGACAGGGCTGACACTGAAGCTTTCTTT	CASSADRADTEAFF